This is a list of T cell receptor beta chains from one sample in a study of radiotherapy plus CTLA-4 blockade in lung cancer. Clones were sequenced by immunoSEQ multiplex PCR, and TCRdb holds only the in-frame ones, with some missing. Here the sample spans some 70,000 clones, 70% to 80% being singletons. The source material was peripheral blood, sampled from a patient treated with radiotherapy plus ipilimumab. The origin of the receptors is a human donor with non-small cell lung cancer who had a complete response to radiotherapy plus ipilimumab. CDR3s include the opening cysteine and the closing phenylalanine or tryptophan. Each record gives: clone size, D gene, V gene, CDR3 length, J gene, CDR3 protein, CDR3 DNA. D genes are given only for firm matches. Not every row has a clone size; where given, it reads once, few, many or a size class.

>.|TRBD1|TRBV6-1|19|TRBJ1-2
CASSEGKRTGGPFGYGYTF
TGTGCCAGCAGTGAAGGTAAAAGGACAGGGGGCCCCTTTGGCTATGGCTACACCTTC
>.|TRBD1|TRBV7-9|17|TRBJ1-5
CASSSRDRVDSNQPQHF
TGTGCCAGCAGCTCGCGGGACAGGGTGGATAGCAATCAGCCCCAGCATTTT
>once|.|TRBV7-9|15|TRBJ1-1
CASSLGGRMNTEAFF
TGTGCCAGCAGCCTGGGGGGGCGTATGAACACTGAAGCTTTCTTT
>few|.|TRBV5-1|12|TRBJ2-3
CASSFRVDTQYF
TGCGCCAGCAGCTTCAGGGTAGATACGCAGTATTTT
>.|TRBD2|TRBV29-1|15|TRBJ2-3
CSVEDISGSTDTQYF
TGCAGCGTTGAAGATATCAGCGGGAGTACAGATACGCAGTATTTT
>.|.|TRBV7-6|15|TRBJ2-3
CASSLGRGTSDTQYF
TGTGCCAGCAGCTTAGGGAGGGGGACCTCAGATACGCAGTATTTT
>few|.|TRBV5-1|15|TRBJ1-4
CASRWGLSTNEKLFF
TGCGCCAGCAGGTGGGGACTCAGCACTAATGAAAAACTGTTTTTT
>.|.|TRBV5-1|14|TRBJ2-5
CVSSLAWGSETQYF
TGCGTCAGCAGCTTGGCCTGGGGTTCGGAGACCCAGTACTTC
>.|.|TRBV7-2|13|TRBJ1-2
CASSLWGLYGYTF
TGTGCCAGCAGCCTATGGGGACTCTATGGCTACACCTTC
>few|TRBD1|TRBV7-2|15|TRBJ1-1
CASSLEGTGWTEAFF
TGTGCCAGCAGCTTAGAGGGGACAGGGTGGACTGAAGCTTTCTTT
>once|.|TRBV9|14|TRBJ1-1
CASSVGRQGAEAFF
TGTGCCAGCAGCGTAGGTCGGCAGGGCGCTGAAGCTTTCTTT
>.|TRBD2|TRBV6-5|15|TRBJ2-1
CASSFGLAGDNEQFF
TGTGCCAGCAGTTTCGGACTAGCGGGGGACAATGAGCAGTTCTTC
>.|TRBD2|TRBV18|16|TRBJ2-2
CASSQTSGANTGELFF
TGTGCCAGCTCCCAGACTAGCGGCGCGAACACCGGGGAGCTGTTTTTT
>.|.|TRBV6-1|12|TRBJ1-2
CASSEQAGGYTF
TGTGCCAGCAGTGAACAGGCGGGAGGCTACACCTTC
>.|.|TRBV5-6|12|TRBJ1-5
CASSLYRQPQHF
TGTGCCAGCAGCTTGTATCGTCAGCCCCAGCATTTT
>.|.|TRBV5-1|15|TRBJ2-2
CASRVPGLNTGELFF
TGCGCCAGCCGGGTCCCAGGACTTAACACCGGGGAGCTGTTTTTT
>.|.|TRBV29-1|12|TRBJ2-1
CSVSVGGNEQFF
TGCAGCGTTTCTGTTGGGGGCAATGAGCAGTTCTTC
>.|TRBD2|TRBV9|19|TRBJ2-6
CASSVTPAGGLDGANVLTF
TGTGCCAGCAGCGTAACCCCAGCGGGGGGGTTAGATGGGGCCAACGTCCTGACTTTC
>.|TRBD1|TRBV9|17|TRBJ2-5
CASSVDRGAGLWETQYF
TGTGCCAGCAGCGTAGACAGGGGCGCGGGTCTGTGGGAGACCCAGTACTTC
>.|.|TRBV27|11|TRBJ1-2
CASSLSGGYTF
TGTGCCAGCAGTTTATCCGGGGGCTACACCTTC
>.|.|TRBV28|15|TRBJ1-1
CASSPYEQTNTEAFF
TGTGCCAGCAGTCCTTATGAACAGACTAACACTGAAGCTTTCTTT
>.|.|TRBV14|12|TRBJ1-2
CASSPGHYGYTF
TGTGCCAGCAGCCCTGGACACTATGGCTACACCTTC
>.|.|TRBV18|12|TRBJ2-5
CASSPGEETQYF
TGTGCCAGCTCACCGGGGGAAGAGACCCAGTACTTC
>few|.|TRBV6-1|13|TRBJ1-1
CASRDPPNTEAFF
TGTGCCAGCAGGGACCCTCCCAACACTGAAGCTTTCTTT
>.|TRBD2|TRBV10-3|15|TRBJ2-1
CAISGQAGGLVEQFF
TGTGCCATCAGTGGGCAAGCGGGAGGCCTGGTGGAGCAGTTCTTC
>.|.|TRBV4-1|16|TRBJ2-2
CASSLRRGLYAGELFF
TGCGCCAGCAGCCTTCGGAGGGGACTCTACGCCGGGGAGCTGTTTTTT
>few|TRBD2|TRBV7-9|15|TRBJ2-1
CAIRGLAGLAYEQFF
TGTGCCATCCGGGGACTAGCGGGCCTCGCCTATGAGCAGTTCTTC
>.|.|TRBV5-5|12|TRBJ2-2
CASSLYRGELFF
TGTGCCAGCAGCTTGTATCGCGGGGAGCTGTTTTTT
>.|.|TRBV15|17|TRBJ2-5
CATSRGPSRSREETQYF
TGTGCCACCAGCAGAGGCCCTAGTAGGTCTCGAGAAGAGACCCAGTACTTC
>.|.|TRBV18|16|TRBJ1-1
CASSPPGLGLNTEAFF
TGTGCCAGCTCACCCCCCGGGCTGGGGCTGAACACTGAAGCTTTCTTT
>.|TRBD1|TRBV6-5|13|TRBJ1-2
CASRVTGGYGYTF
TGTGCCAGCAGGGTGACAGGGGGCTATGGCTACACCTTC
>few|.|TRBV6-1|15|TRBJ2-2
CASSEQDFVAGELFF
TGTGCCAGCAGTGAACAAGATTTCGTAGCCGGGGAGCTGTTTTTT
>.|.|TRBV10-1|13|TRBJ1-1
CASSDRGSPEAFF
TGCGCCAGCAGTGACAGGGGCTCCCCTGAAGCTTTCTTT
>.|.|TRBV19|12|TRBJ2-1
CASSISENEQFF
TGTGCCAGTAGTATAAGCGAAAATGAGCAGTTCTTC
>.|TRBD2|TRBV6-1|15|TRBJ2-2
CASTPSGGAPGELFF
TGTGCCAGCACCCCCAGCGGGGGGGCCCCCGGGGAGCTGTTTTTT
>.|TRBD1|TRBV15|12|TRBJ1-2
CARDRGHYGYTF
TGTGCCAGGGACAGGGGGCACTATGGCTACACCTTC
>.|.|TRBV6-5|14|TRBJ2-5
CASSSLNPQETQYF
TGTGCCAGCAGTTCCTTGAACCCCCAAGAGACCCAGTACTTC
>.|.|TRBV30|14|TRBJ1-1
CAWSAAGPNTEAFF
TGTGCCTGGAGTGCCGCGGGTCCGAACACTGAAGCTTTCTTT
>once|TRBD1|TRBV4-3|17|TRBJ2-3
CASSKRQGLGLTDTQYF
TGCGCCAGCAGCAAAAGACAGGGTTTGGGCCTAACAGATACGCAGTATTTT
>.|TRBD1|TRBV11-3|14|TRBJ1-1
CASSRNRGNTEAFF
TGTGCCAGCAGCCGGAACAGGGGGAACACTGAAGCTTTCTTT
>.|TRBD1|TRBV7-2|15|TRBJ1-5
CASSVDGTGSQPQHF
TGTGCCAGCAGCGTAGACGGGACAGGGAGTCAGCCCCAGCATTTT
>.|.|TRBV19|11|TRBJ2-3
CASLMADTQYF
TGTGCCAGTCTAATGGCGGATACGCAGTATTTT
>.|.|TRBV5-6|13|TRBJ2-7
CASSLQRQSTPFF
TGTGCCAGCAGCTTGCAGCGACAGTCTACCCCATTCTTC
>.|TRBD2|TRBV19|15|TRBJ2-1
CASSPQDGRANEQFF
TGTGCCAGTAGCCCTCAAGACGGGAGGGCCAATGAGCAGTTCTTC
>.|TRBD2|TRBV5-4|16|TRBJ2-1
CASSFLAGGYYNEQFF
TGTGCCAGCAGCTTCTTAGCGGGAGGCTATTACAATGAGCAGTTCTTC
>.|TRBD2|TRBV18|20|TRBJ2-1
CASSPLGLAGGRSSYNEQFF
TGTGCCAGCTCACCGCTGGGACTAGCGGGGGGACGAAGCTCCTACAATGAGCAGTTCTTC
>once|.|TRBV5-1|11|TRBJ2-1
CASSYGQQQFF
TGCGCCAGCAGCTATGGACAGCAGCAGTTCTTC
>.|TRBD1|TRBV19|13|TRBJ1-2
CASSSDRVDGYTF
TGTGCCAGTAGTTCCGACAGGGTAGATGGCTACACCTTC